These T cell receptor beta chains were read from a single sample in a study of T cells after somatic rescue of genetic block. Repertoires were generated with immunoSEQ multiplex PCR, while TCRdb's copy carries only in-frame clones and drops some. The sample contains 67,000 or so clones, about nine tenths of which appear only once. The sequenced sample consisted of peripheral blood mononuclear cells (PBMCs). All receptors derive from a man between 25 and 39 years old. CDR3s include the opening cysteine and the closing phenylalanine or tryptophan. The D gene is left open where the match is weak. For some rows the clone size is stated as once, few or many, or as a class when expanded; others skip it.

CASSTGTRSRFF	TGTGCCAGCAGTACCGGGACTAGGTCGCGGTTCTTC	once	TRBV28	TRBD2	TRBJ2-1
CASSLGSQGAGTEAFF	TGCGCCAGCAGCTTGGGGTCACAGGGGGCGGGAACTGAAGCTTTCTTT	few	TRBV5-1	TRBD1	TRBJ1-1
CASRPGLGDPKQYF	TGTGCCAGCAGGCCGGGCCTCGGGGACCCCAAGCAGTACTTC	.	TRBV2	.	TRBJ2-7
CAWSQDGYGYTF	TGTGCCTGGAGTCAGGACGGCTATGGCTACACCTTC	.	TRBV30	.	TRBJ1-2
CASSPRDYGYTF	TGTGCCAGCAGTCCCCGGGACTATGGCTACACCTTC	.	TRBV6-6	.	TRBJ1-2
CASSLRLGNEAFF	TGCGCCAGCAGCCTAAGACTGGGGAATGAAGCTTTCTTT	.	TRBV4-1	.	TRBJ1-1
CASSFTATDGGNTIYF	TGTGCCAGCAGCTTCACAGCGACTGATGGGGGAAACACCATATATTTT	.	TRBV5-6	.	TRBJ1-3
CASSPFEPGVTGELFF	TGTGCCAGCTCACCATTCGAACCAGGGGTCACCGGGGAGCTGTTTTTT	.	TRBV18	.	TRBJ2-2
CASSLRREDSYEQYF	TGTGCCAGCAGTCTTCGGCGGGAGGACTCCTACGAGCAGTACTTC	.	TRBV14	TRBD2	TRBJ2-7
CASMGQGKRIGEQYF	TGTGCCAGTATGGGACAGGGAAAAAGGATTGGCGAGCAGTACTTC	.	TRBV2	TRBD1	TRBJ2-7
CASSTTVGQGNEKLFF	TGTGCCAGCAGCACAACTGTGGGACAGGGAAATGAAAAACTGTTTTTT	.	TRBV9	TRBD1	TRBJ1-4
CASSVGVAGGNEQFF	TGTGCCAGCAGCGTAGGAGTAGCGGGGGGTAATGAGCAGTTCTTC	.	TRBV9	TRBD2	TRBJ2-1
CASSPRDSTEAFF	TGTGCCAGCTCACCTCGGGACAGCACTGAAGCTTTCTTT	.	TRBV18	TRBD1	TRBJ1-1
CASSLWGYGYTF	TGTGCCAGCAGCTTATGGGGTTATGGCTACACCTTC	.	TRBV7-2	.	TRBJ1-2
CASSPQGGHGYTF	TGTGCCAGCAGTCCACAGGGGGGACATGGCTACACCTTC	.	TRBV6-4	TRBD1	TRBJ1-2
CASSPGGRRNEKLFF	TGTGCCAGCAGCCCCGGGGGCAGACGTAATGAAAAACTGTTTTTT	.	TRBV5-4	.	TRBJ1-4
CASSLDIGVTDTQYF	TGTGCCAGCAGCTTGGACATAGGGGTCACAGATACGCAGTATTTT	.	TRBV5-5	.	TRBJ2-3